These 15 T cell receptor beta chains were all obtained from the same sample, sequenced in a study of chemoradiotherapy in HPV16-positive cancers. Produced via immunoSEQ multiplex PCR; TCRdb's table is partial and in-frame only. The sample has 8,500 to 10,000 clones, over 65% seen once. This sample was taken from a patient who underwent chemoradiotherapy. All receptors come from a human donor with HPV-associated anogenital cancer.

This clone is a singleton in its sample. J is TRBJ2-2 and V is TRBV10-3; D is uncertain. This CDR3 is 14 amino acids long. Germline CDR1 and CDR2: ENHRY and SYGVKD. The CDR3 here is CASWNSPNTGELFF. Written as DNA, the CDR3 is TGTGCATCGTGGAACAGCCCAAACACCGGGGAGCTGTTTTTT.

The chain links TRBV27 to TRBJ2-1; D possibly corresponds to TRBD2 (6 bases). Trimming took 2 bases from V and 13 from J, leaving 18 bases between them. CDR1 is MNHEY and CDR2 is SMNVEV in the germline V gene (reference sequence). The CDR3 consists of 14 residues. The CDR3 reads CASSLGPATTSQFF. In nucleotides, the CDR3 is TGTGCCAGCAGTTTAGGACCGGCCACCACTAGCCAGTTCTTC.

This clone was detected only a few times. CDR3 nucleotide sequence: TGTGCCAGCAGCTCGGACAGCACAGATACGCAGTATTTT. Its protein product is CASSSDSTDTQYF. The rearrangement links TRBV5-4 to TRBJ2-3; no clear D gene. The CDR3 consists of 13 residues. Germline assignment: CDR1 SGHNT and CDR2 YYREEE (reference sequence). Trimming shortened V by 3 bases and J by 0 bases, and 5 bases separated the two germline ends.

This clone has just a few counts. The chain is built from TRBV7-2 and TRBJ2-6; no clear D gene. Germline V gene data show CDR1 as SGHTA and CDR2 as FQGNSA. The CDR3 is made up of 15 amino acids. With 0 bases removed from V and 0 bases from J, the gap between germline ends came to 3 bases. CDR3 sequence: CASSLAISGANVLTF. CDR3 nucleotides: TGTGCCAGCAGCTTAGCCATCTCTGGGGCCAACGTCCTGACTTTC.

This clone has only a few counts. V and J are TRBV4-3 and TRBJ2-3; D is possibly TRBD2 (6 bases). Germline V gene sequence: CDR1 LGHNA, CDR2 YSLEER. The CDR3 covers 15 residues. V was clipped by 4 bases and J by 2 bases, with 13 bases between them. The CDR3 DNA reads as TGCGCCAGCAGCCTCCGGGACTCCGACACAGATACGCAGTATTTT. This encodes CASSLRDSDTDTQYF.

The CDR3 DNA reads as TGTGCCATAAAGGAGCGGGGGGACAATGAGCAGTTCTTC. Protein product: CAIKERGDNEQFF. This rearrangement joins TRBV10-3 to TRBJ2-1, with 9 bases aligning to TRBD2. After removal of 9 bases from V and 5 bases from J, the junction contained 5 bases not matched to a gene. This CDR3 is 13 amino acids long. The germline CDR1 and CDR2 sequences are ENHRY and SYGVKD.

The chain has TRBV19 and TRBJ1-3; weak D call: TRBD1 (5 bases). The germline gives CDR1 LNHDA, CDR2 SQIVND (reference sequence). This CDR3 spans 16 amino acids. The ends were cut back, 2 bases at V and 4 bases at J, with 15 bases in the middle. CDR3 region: CASSITGRHGGNTIYF. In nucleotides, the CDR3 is TGTGCCAGTAGTATAACGGGGCGCCACGGCGGAAACACCATATATTTT.

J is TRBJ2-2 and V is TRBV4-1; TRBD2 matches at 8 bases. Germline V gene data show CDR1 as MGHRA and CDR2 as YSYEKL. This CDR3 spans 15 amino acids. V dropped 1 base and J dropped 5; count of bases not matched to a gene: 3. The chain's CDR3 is CASSQGLAYTGELFF. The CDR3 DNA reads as TGCGCCAGCAGCCAAGGACTAGCGTATACCGGGGAGCTGTTTTTT.

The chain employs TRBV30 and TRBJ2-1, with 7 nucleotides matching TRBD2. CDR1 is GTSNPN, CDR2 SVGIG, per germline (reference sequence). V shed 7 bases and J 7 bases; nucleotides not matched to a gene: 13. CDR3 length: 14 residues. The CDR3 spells CASALGGGENEQFF. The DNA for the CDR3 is TGTGCCTCGGCCTTGGGGGGGGGAGAAAATGAGCAGTTCTTC.

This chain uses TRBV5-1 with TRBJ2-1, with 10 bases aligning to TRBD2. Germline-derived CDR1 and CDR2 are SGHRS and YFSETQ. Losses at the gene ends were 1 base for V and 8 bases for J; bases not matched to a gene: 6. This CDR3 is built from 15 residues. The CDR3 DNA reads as TGCGCCAGCAGCTTGAGCGGGGGGGTGATCGATGAGCAGTTCTTC. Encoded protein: CASSLSGGVIDEQFF.

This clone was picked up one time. The CDR3, as DNA: TGTGCCAGCAGCTCGACACCCGCCTACGAGCAGTACTTC. Encoded protein: CASSSTPAYEQYF. The J gene is TRBJ2-7, the V gene TRBV9; D not resolved. The ends were cut back, 4 bases at V and 2 bases at J, with 10 bases in the middle. CDR1 SGDLS and CDR2 YYNGEE come from the germline V gene. This CDR3 is 13 amino acids long.

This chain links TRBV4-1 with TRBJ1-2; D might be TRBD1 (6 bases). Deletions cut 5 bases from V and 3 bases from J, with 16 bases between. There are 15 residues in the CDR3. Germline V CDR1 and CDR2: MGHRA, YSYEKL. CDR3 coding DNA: TGCGCCAGCAGCACGCGGCTACAGGGCGACTATGGCTACACCTTC. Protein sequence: CASSTRLQGDYGYTF.

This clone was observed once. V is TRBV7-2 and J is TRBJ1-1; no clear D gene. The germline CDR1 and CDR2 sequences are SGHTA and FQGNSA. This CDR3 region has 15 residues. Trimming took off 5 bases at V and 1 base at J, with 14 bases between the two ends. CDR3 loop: CASSPNRAPNTEAFF. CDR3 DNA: TGTGCCAGCAGCCCTAACCGGGCCCCGAACACTGAAGCTTTCTTT.

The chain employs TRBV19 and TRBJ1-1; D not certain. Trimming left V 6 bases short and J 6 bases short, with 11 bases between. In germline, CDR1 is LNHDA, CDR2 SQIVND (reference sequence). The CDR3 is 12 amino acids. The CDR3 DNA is TGTGCCAGTAGAACCCCGGTCGCTGAAGCTTTCTTT. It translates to CASRTPVAEAFF.

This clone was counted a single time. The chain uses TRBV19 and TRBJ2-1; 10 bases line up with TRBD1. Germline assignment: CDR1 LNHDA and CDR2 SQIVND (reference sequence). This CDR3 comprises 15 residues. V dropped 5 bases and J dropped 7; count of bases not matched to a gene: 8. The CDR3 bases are TGTGCCAGTAGTTCCTACGGACAGGGGGGGAATGAGCAGTTCTTC. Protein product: CASSSYGQGGNEQFF.